One and the same sample provided the 32 T cell receptor beta chains below, sequenced in a study of T cells expressing NK-cell markers (dated by TCRdb to 2018 to 2020). Library method: 5' RACE. The sequencing machine was an Illumina HiSeq 2000. The reads went through TCRdb reprocessing, and each CDR3 protein sequence gets one entry with no DNA. Per the sample table, the count is tens of thousands of distinct CDR3 sequences. The ten largest clones add up to roughly 60% of the sample. The specimen sequenced was blood T cells: a sorted CD56 or NKG2C T cell subset, CD4+ or CD8+ T cells, or bulk PBMC T cells (not recorded which). These receptors came from a woman between 18 and 75 years old in good health.

The chain couples TRBV7-6 to TRBJ2-2; with no DNA, the TCRdb D assignment of TRBD1 cannot be verified. CDR1 and CDR2 from the germline V gene are SGHVS and FNYEAQ. This CDR3 region has 14 residues. CDR3: CASSLASRGGELFF.

The chain employs TRBV5-1 and TRBJ1-5; TCRdb selects TRBD1, and the lack of DNA leaves this call unchecked. CDR1 and CDR2 (germline): SGHRS, YFSETQ. The CDR3 runs 17 residues. CDR3: CASGHPRQGTNNQPQHF.

The chain couples TRBV7-8 to TRBJ2-7. Germline V gene sequence: CDR1 SGHVS, CDR2 FQNEAQ. The CDR3 is made up of 12 amino acids. The CDR3 loop is CASSLRDYEQYF.

This rearrangement joins TRBV7-8 to TRBJ2-1; TCRdb outputs TRBD1, but without DNA this stays unchecked. Germline CDR1 SGHVS, CDR2 FQNEAQ. The CDR3 runs to 12 residues. The CDR3 loop is CATYSGGNEQFF.

The chain joins TRBV13 to TRBJ1-1; TCRdb's D call of TRBD1 is untestable without DNA. This CDR3 has 14 residues. The germline V gene has CDR1 PRHDT and CDR2 FYEKMQ (reference sequence). CDR3 amino acids: CASSSRTENTEAFF.

The J gene is TRBJ2-1, the V gene TRBV6-1; the TCRdb call, TRBD1, lacks DNA for checking. CDR1 is MNHNS, CDR2 SASEGT, per germline. The CDR3 length is 13 residues. The CDR3 sequence: CATHPGEFDEQFF.

The gene calls are TRBV29-1 and TRBJ2-2. CDR3 size: 12 residues. Germline V lookup: CDR1 SQVTM, CDR2 ANQGSEA. This chain's CDR3 is CCGGENTGELFF.

The rearrangement links TRBV10-3 to TRBJ1-1; TCRdb outputs TRBD1, but without DNA this stays unchecked. This CDR3 is 16 amino acids long. CDR1 is ENHRY, CDR2 SYGVKD, per germline. The CDR3 sequence: CAISELDRGDGTEAFF.

The gene calls are TRBV27 and TRBJ2-1; the D call of TRBD1 rests on TCRdb alone, since no DNA is present to check it. The CDR3 spans 14 residues. Germline V gene data show CDR1 as MNHEY and CDR2 as SMNVEV (reference sequence). The CDR3 loop is CASTYADRYNEQFF.

The chain carries TRBV4-1 and TRBJ1-3; TCRdb designates TRBD1, a call that cannot be tested without DNA. CDR1 is MGHRA and CDR2 is YSYEKL in the germline V gene. This CDR3 comprises 14 residues. The CDR3 sequence: CASSQTTGSYTIYF.

V is TRBV29-1 and J is TRBJ2-7; there is no DNA to check the TCRdb D call of TRBD2. The CDR3 is 12 residues long. The germline V gene encodes CDR1 SQVTM and CDR2 ANQGSEA. CDR3 sequence reads: CSVRDSVNEQYF.

The CDR3 protein is CASTEGLAYDTQYF. The chain combines TRBV3-1 with TRBJ2-3; TCRdb picks TRBD2, but there is no DNA to check that call. CDR1 is LGHDT and CDR2 is YNNKEL in the germline V gene (reference sequence). CDR3 size: 14 residues.

J is TRBJ1-4 and V is TRBV15. This CDR3 spans 15 amino acids. Germline V gene data show CDR1 as LNHNV and CDR2 as YYDKDF (reference sequence). CDR3: CATSRDLATNEKLFF.

The chain links TRBV11-2 to TRBJ2-7; as DNA is missing, the TRBD2 call by TCRdb cannot be tested. CDR3 size: 16 residues. Germline CDR1 SGHAT, CDR2 FQNNGV. The CDR3 sequence: CASSFSSGRAWDEQYF.

The gene calls are TRBV20-1 and TRBJ2-3; TCRdb names TRBD2, which stays unverified in the absence of DNA. CDR3 length: 17 amino acids. CDR1 and CDR2 from the germline V gene are DFQATT and SNEGSKA (reference sequence). The CDR3 loop reads CSARPLRLAGNTDTQYF.

The chain links TRBV24-1 to TRBJ1-5. Germline V lookup: CDR1 KGHDR, CDR2 SFDVKD. This CDR3 has 14 residues. CDR3 loop: CATSDSITNQPQHF.

V is TRBV7-9 and J is TRBJ1-5; TCRdb proposes TRBD1, but this gene call is untestable without DNA. Germline V gene data show CDR1 as SEHNR and CDR2 as FQNEAQ (reference sequence). The CDR3 runs 14 residues. This CDR3 is CASSPLGSHQPQHF.

V is TRBV24-1 and J is TRBJ2-2; TCRdb's D call of TRBD2 is untestable without DNA. Per germline, CDR1 KGHDR and CDR2 SFDVKD. The CDR3 contains 16 residues. The CDR3 sequence: CATSDLAGGDTGELFF.

V gene TRBV5-1 combines with J gene TRBJ2-7. This CDR3 is 13 amino acids long. Germline lookup yields CDR1 SGHRS and CDR2 YFSETQ. The CDR3 sequence: CASNGEDSYEQYF.

This chain connects TRBV20-1 to TRBJ2-1; TCRdb calls TRBD1, which cannot be checked without DNA. The CDR3 runs to 14 residues. CDR1 is DFQATT, CDR2 SNEGSKA, per germline (reference sequence). The CDR3 loop reads CSAMGQASYNEQFF.

The chain couples TRBV10-3 to TRBJ2-7; no DNA is available, so the TRBD1 call from TCRdb remains unchecked. The V gene's germline CDR1 is ENHRY and CDR2 SYGVKD. The CDR3 totals 15 residues. The CDR3 loop is CAISESTAGAYEQYF.

This chain joins TRBV24-1 and TRBJ1-2; TCRdb names TRBD1, which stays unverified in the absence of DNA. Per the germline V gene, CDR1 is KGHDR and CDR2 is SFDVKD. CDR3 length: 16 amino acids. CDR3 region: CATTGTRDRTNYGYTF.

J is TRBJ2-1 and V is TRBV7-6; with no DNA, the TCRdb D assignment of TRBD1 cannot be verified. Per the germline V gene, CDR1 is SGHVS and CDR2 is FNYEAQ. This CDR3 spans 16 amino acids. CDR3 sequence reads: CASSHYRDRVINEQFF.

The chain uses TRBV7-9 and TRBJ1-5; the TCRdb D gene call, TRBD1, has no DNA to confirm it. Per the germline V gene, CDR1 is SEHNR and CDR2 is FQNEAQ (reference sequence). This CDR3 has 15 amino acids. CDR3 sequence: CASQGTGGSNQPQHF.

The chain links TRBV15 to TRBJ1-2; TCRdb gives TRBD1 as the D gene, but with no DNA this cannot be confirmed. The CDR3 sequence is 15 residues long. Germline V gene lookup returns CDR1 LNHNV and CDR2 YYDKDF (reference sequence). This CDR3 reads CATSPGDRVAYGYTF.

V gene TRBV5-1 combines with J gene TRBJ2-3; TCRdb picks TRBD1, but there is no DNA to check that call. The germline V gene encodes CDR1 SGHRS and CDR2 YFSETQ. The CDR3 consists of 16 residues. CDR3 protein: CASSSVGGAAQDTQYF.

This chain connects TRBV3-1 to TRBJ2-3; TCRdb's assignment of TRBD2 cannot be checked, as there is no DNA. CDR3 length equals 18 residues. CDR1 is LGHDT, CDR2 YNNKEL, per germline (reference sequence). This chain's CDR3 is CASSLLWTSGTSTDTQYF.

The chain combines TRBV29-1 with TRBJ2-7; the TCRdb call, TRBD2, lacks DNA for checking. The germline gives CDR1 SQVTM, CDR2 ANQGSEA. The CDR3 covers 15 residues. This CDR3 is CSVVRLAGVSYEQYF.

The chain uses TRBV11-2 and TRBJ2-1; TCRdb names TRBD2, which stays unverified in the absence of DNA. Per the germline V gene, CDR1 is SGHAT and CDR2 is FQNNGV. This CDR3 is built from 15 residues. CDR3: CASSLGRVRVNEQFF.

This chain joins TRBV3-1 and TRBJ2-1; TCRdb's D call, TRBD2, is unchecked because there is no DNA. The CDR3 extends over 15 amino acids. In germline, CDR1 is LGHDT, CDR2 YNNKEL (reference sequence). The CDR3 loop reads CASSQGGGLDNEQFF.

The V gene is TRBV27, the J gene TRBJ2-3; lacking DNA, the TRBD1 call made by TCRdb goes unchecked. CDR1 and CDR2 from the germline V gene are MNHEY and SMNVEV (reference sequence). CDR3 length: 16 residues. CDR3 in amino acids: CASSLWTGGDGDTQYF.

The chain has TRBV20-1 and TRBJ1-3. Germline lookup yields CDR1 DFQATT and CDR2 SNEGSKA (reference sequence). The CDR3 extends over 16 amino acids. CDR3 protein: CSARDDRGFSGNTIYF.